This TCR beta chain was retrieved from a study of T cells in Graves' hyperthyroidism and ophthalmopathy. RNA transcripts gave rise to amplified TCR beta CDR3 regions. The TCR CDR3 was amplified in a first-round RT-PCR using the HTBI primer set. Each CDR3 protein gets one entry after TCRdb re-called the multiplex PCR reads with MiXCR. The sample records around 700,000 distinct CDR3 sequences, roughly a sixth being singletons. This clonotype came up many times. Its antigen is as yet unknown. J gave up 9 bases and V 2 bases, and 6 bases lay outside the gene matches. The CDR3 is 15 residues long. Germline V gives CDR1 GTSNPN, CDR2 SVGIG (reference sequence). Regarding the study as a whole: Most clonotypes expanded in the thyroid (above 0.001) were also present in blood. A median around 6.4 months before onset, the model predicted ophthalmopathy.

The chain has TRBV30 and TRBJ1-6; 11 bases map to TRBD1. The source is a woman between 45 and 65 years old with Graves' hyperthyroidism that later progressed to Graves' ophthalmopathy. What was sequenced was blood. The CDR3 DNA sequence: TGTGCCTGGAGTACCGGGACAGGGGGAGGTTCACCCCTCCACTTT. Translation: CAWSTGTGGGSPLHF.